These 18 T cell receptor beta chains came from one sample sequenced in a study of blood T cell repertoires in COVID-19. Some clones are missing from TCRdb's copy, which holds only in-frame ones; the method was immunoSEQ multiplex PCR. Seen here are 300,000 to 450,000 clones, roughly 84% observed once, and the top ten hold more than 0.9%. Material: PBMCs or T cells enriched from blood (not recorded which). Every receptor here comes from a woman aged 25 to 39 who had recovered from COVID-19.

This chain joins TRBV9 and TRBJ1-1; D perhaps matches TRBD1 (6 bases). Germline CDR1 reads SGDLS; CDR2 reads YYNGEE. Trimming cost V 4 bases and J 3 bases, with 16 bases left between them. CDR3 size: 15 residues. As DNA, the CDR3 is TGTGCCAGCAGCCCGAGGGTAGGGGGGGACACTGAAGCTTTCTTT. It specifies CASSPRVGGDTEAFF.

This chain connects TRBV19 to TRBJ1-5; D may be TRBD1 (6 bases). Trimming removed 8 bases from V and 7 bases from J, with 12 bases in between. CDR1 and CDR2 from the germline V gene are LNHDA and SQIVND (reference sequence). This CDR3 comprises 12 residues. The CDR3 DNA is TGTGCCAGTGACAGGTATGGGCAGCCCCAGCATTTT. The encoded protein is CASDRYGQPQHF.

The chain links TRBV7-9 to TRBJ1-1, with 9 positions matching TRBD1. V trimming: 6 bases; J trimming: 3 bases; junction bases outside the gene matches: 5. Germline V gene data show CDR1 as SEHNR and CDR2 as FQNEAQ (reference sequence). CDR3 length: 14 residues. CDR3 region: CASRLTGGDTEAFF. CDR3 DNA: TGTGCCAGCAGGTTGACAGGGGGAGACACTGAAGCTTTCTTT.

This clone was recorded only once. The CDR3 loop is CASSIAQGGPNGYTF. The CDR3 DNA sequence: TGTGCCAGTAGTATAGCCCAGGGGGGTCCTAATGGCTACACCTTC. V and J are TRBV19 and TRBJ1-2; 7 positions match TRBD1. The V and J ends lost 1 base and 6 bases, in that order; junction bases with no gene match: 8. The CDR3 totals 15 residues. Germline CDR1 reads LNHDA; CDR2 reads SQIVND (reference sequence). The full variable domain, rest sourced from reference TRBV19 and TRBJ1-2, is DGGITQSPKYLFRKEGQNVTLSCEQNLNHDAMYWYRQDPGQGLRLIYYSQIVNDFQKGDIAEGYSVSREKKESFPLTVTSAQKNPTAFYLCASSIAQGGPNGYTFGSGTRLTVV.

The chain has TRBV6-5 and TRBJ1-1, with D perhaps TRBD1 (5 bases). CDR1 and CDR2 (germline): MNHEY, SVGAGI. Trimming shortened V by 6 bases and J by 6 bases, and 20 bases separated the two germline ends. The CDR3 loop spans 15 amino acids. This CDR3 is CASSPSGGRASEAFF. The CDR3, as DNA: TGTGCCAGCAGCCCCTCGGGGGGAAGGGCTTCTGAAGCTTTCTTT.

The rearrangement uses TRBV24-1 and TRBJ2-1, with D perhaps matching TRBD1 (6 bases). V lost 4 bases and J lost 10, with 13 bases in between. The CDR3 consists of 13 residues. Germline V gene lookup returns CDR1 KGHDR and CDR2 SFDVKD. The CDR3 DNA is TGTGCCACCAGTGAACTACAGGGCGGGGAGCAGTTCTTC. Its protein is CATSELQGGEQFF.

V gene TRBV9 combines with J gene TRBJ2-1; 8 bases line up with TRBD2. The germline gives CDR1 SGDLS, CDR2 YYNGEE. CDR3 size: 13 residues. The V and J ends lost 3 bases and 10 bases, in that order; junction bases with no gene match: 6. The CDR3 coding sequence is TGTGCCAGCAGCGCATACAGCGGGGGCGAGCAGTTCTTC. This translates into CASSAYSGGEQFF.

The chain employs TRBV14 and TRBJ1-2; D unclear. This CDR3 is 13 amino acids long. CDR1 SGHDN and CDR2 FVKESK come from the germline V gene. V was shortened by 1 base and J by 4 bases, with 7 bases between the two germline ends. Here the CDR3 DNA reads TGTGCCAGCAGCCAAGTCGCGAGCTATGGCTACACCTTC. Its protein product is CASSQVASYGYTF. Based on the CDR3 plus reference TRBV14 and TRBJ1-2, the full variable domain is EAGVTQFPSHSVIEKGQTVTLRCDPISGHDNLYWYRRVMGKEIKFLLHFVKESKQDESGMPNNRFLAERTGGTYSTLKVQPAELEDSGVYFCASSQVASYGYTFGSGTRLTVV.

The gene calls are TRBV10-2 and TRBJ2-1, with TRBD2 matching over 8 bases. Germline CDR1 is WSHSY and CDR2 is SAAADI. The CDR3 covers 13 residues. The V segment lost 7 bases and the J segment 8 bases; nucleotides outside the gene matches: 7. The CDR3 nucleotides read TGCGCCAGCAACGGGGGGGCCTTTGATGAGCAGTTCTTC. Amino acids: CASNGGAFDEQFF.

This clone was seen a handful of times. The V call is TRBV10-3, the J call TRBJ1-1, with 7 bases that match TRBD1. Germline V gene lookup returns CDR1 ENHRY and CDR2 SYGVKD. V lost 5 bases and J lost 5; bases outside the gene matches: 11. This CDR3 region has 15 residues. CDR3 bases: TGTGCCATCAGTCCACAGGGGCAGGAGGGGACTGAAGCTTTCTTT. Its protein product is CAISPQGQEGTEAFF.

The J gene is TRBJ2-3, the V gene TRBV7-2, with a tentative D call TRBD2 (6 bases). Trimming stripped 4 bases from V and 0 bases from J, with 20 bases between. Germline V gives CDR1 SGHTA, CDR2 FQGNSA. The length of the CDR3 is 18 residues. This chain's CDR3 is CASSCHRDFPSSTDTQYF. For the CDR3, the DNA is TGTGCCAGCAGCTGTCACCGGGACTTTCCTTCTAGCACAGATACGCAGTATTTT. Using reference TRBV7-2 and TRBJ2-3 for the parts outside the CDR3, the full variable domain is GAGVSQSPSNKVTEKGKDVELRCDPISGHTALYWYRQSLGQGLEFLIYFQGNSAPDKSGLPSDRFSAERTGGSVSTLTIQRTQQEDSAVYLCASSCHRDFPSSTDTQYFGPGTRLTVL.

The genes are TRBV5-1 and TRBJ2-1, with D tentatively TRBD2 (5 bases). The CDR3 sequence is 16 residues long. V lost 0 bases and J 0 bases, leaving 10 bases between the germline ends. CDR1 is SGHRS and CDR2 is YFSETQ in the germline V gene. The CDR3 sequence is CASSLGGSSSYNEQFF. As DNA, the CDR3 is TGCGCCAGCAGCTTGGGTGGGAGTAGCTCCTACAATGAGCAGTTCTTC. The full variable domain, completed using reference TRBV5-1 and TRBJ2-1, is KAGVTQTPRYLIKTRGQQVTLSCSPISGHRSVSWYQQTPGQGLQFLFEYFSETQRNKGNFPGRFSGRQFSNSRSEMNVSTLELGDSALYLCASSLGGSSSYNEQFFGPGTRLTVL.

V usage is TRBV11-3 and J usage is TRBJ2-2; the D gene is possibly TRBD1 (5 bases). Germline-derived CDR1 and CDR2 are SGHNT and YENEEA. V shed 1 base and J shed 0 bases, with 12 bases lying between them. This CDR3 has 17 residues. This CDR3 is CASSLGGGGPNTGELFF. DNA for the CDR3: TGTGCCAGCAGCTTAGGGGGCGGCGGACCGAACACCGGGGAGCTGTTTTTT.

As DNA, the CDR3 is TGCGCCAGCAGCCAAGAGGGCCAGGGAAAAATTTACTTC. Translated: CASSQEGQGKIYF. The rearrangement uses TRBV4-1 and TRBJ2-4, with D possibly being TRBD1 (5 bases). The CDR3 is 13 amino acids. Germline CDR1 reads MGHRA; CDR2 reads YSYEKL. V lost 0 bases, J lost 16 bases, and 16 bases lay in between.

The V gene is TRBV11-2, the J gene TRBJ2-2; 8 bases agree with TRBD2. Per germline, CDR1 SGHAT and CDR2 FQNNGV. Trimming removed 1 base from V and 0 bases from J; junction bases left unmatched: 4. This CDR3 is 17 amino acids long. This chain's CDR3 is CASSLGPGGANTGELFF. The CDR3 nucleotides read TGTGCCAGCAGCTTAGGCCCGGGGGGGGCGAACACCGGGGAGCTGTTTTTT.

Only one count was recorded for this clone. J is TRBJ1-2 and V is TRBV6-1; possibly TRBD1 for D (6 bases). Trimming removed 0 bases at V and 6 bases at J, with 14 bases between. The CDR3 is 15 residues long. Germline lookup yields CDR1 MNHNS and CDR2 SASEGT. CDR3 region: CASSEAKQGPHGYTF. In nucleotides, the CDR3 is TGTGCCAGCAGTGAAGCGAAACAGGGACCGCATGGCTACACCTTC.

The chain recombines TRBV27 with TRBJ2-3, with 8 bases lining up with TRBD1. The CDR3 has 14 amino acids. V lost 5 bases and J lost 3; bases outside the gene matches: 4. The germline CDR1 and CDR2 sequences are MNHEY and SMNVEV (reference sequence). The CDR3 loop is CASSQRTGTDTQYF. The DNA of the CDR3 is TGTGCCAGCAGTCAACGGACAGGGACAGATACGCAGTATTTT.

The chain combines TRBV6-1 with TRBJ1-2, with TRBD1 matching 9 bases. Germline V gene lookup returns CDR1 MNHNS and CDR2 SASEGT. The CDR3 totals 16 residues. With V trimmed by 1 base and J by 4 bases, 7 bases remained unmatched. DNA for the CDR3: TGTGCCAGCAGTGAAGGGACAGGGGCTGGTAGCTATGGCTACACCTTC. Its protein is CASSEGTGAGSYGYTF.